This TCR beta chain was sequenced in a study of blood T cell repertoires in COVID-19 (dated by TCRdb to the early 2020s). Regarding the complete study: Samples covering the acute and convalescent phases of COVID-19 were provided by collaborators in the United States, Italy and Spain. Samples came from the ongoing ImmuneRACE study (first 160 participants) plus 1,254 subjects from 6 global collaborators. The material from the prospective study consisted of cDNA or gDNA derived from T cells, B-cell-depleted T cells, or PBMCs. Subjects who had been exposed to COVID-19, were actively infected with it, or had recovered from it provided the deeply sampled blood TCRbeta repertoires that made up the dataset. The repertoires were made available in a free public database intended to serve as a resource for research on the immune response to SARS-CoV-2. Where HLA class I and class II types were available, the types were taken from metadata supplied by the sample provider, not from assay-based typing. Nearly every sample came with metadata listing a de-identified subject ID, COVID-19 status, age in years and sex.

The immunoSEQ Assay, a bias-controlled multiplex PCR, was used to amplify TCRbeta CDR3 regions from genomic DNA. The source study handled its data this way. The number of nucleated cells in each sample was estimated from the amplification of reference gene primers within the assay. Sequence reads were collapsed and filtered to measure the absolute abundance of every unique TCRbeta CDR3 rearrangement. For each sample, productive Simpson clonality was calculated as the square root of Simpson's diversity index across productive rearrangements. The clones in this table, taken by TCRdb from immuneACCESS, are in-frame only. Not every clone is retained; where verified, under half of the shortfall comes from an unresolved V gene, and the cause of the rest is unknown. V and J calls and clone size follow that table, whereas D and trimming were derived from the DNA. A total of roughly 220,000 clones appear in this sample, about 91% of them only once. The leading ten clones occupy over 12% of the sample.

In the prospective study, participants were 18 to 89 years old, resided in about two dozen geographic areas of the United States, and were enrolled through a virtual design. In the prospective study, cohorts were assigned on the basis of participant-reported clinical history obtained from a screening survey and a study questionnaire. Mobile phlebotomists in the prospective study collected whole blood, serum and a nasopharyngeal or oropharyngeal swab from every participant. Prospective study participants could optionally give additional blood draws and questionnaires over an approximately two-month period. Prospective study blood samples were shipped either frozen or at room temperature before DNA extraction. There are 15 amino acids in the CDR3, from cysteine to phenylalanine inclusive. The only DNA kept is the CDR3, 45 bases in frame from the first base. The germline V gene encodes CDR1 SGDLS and CDR2 YYNGEE. Cut back by 4 bases and 1 base, the V and J ends lie 12 bases apart.

Here is what the overall study found, with its caveats: The amount of clinical and demographic metadata varied by source and participant and was provided uncurated.

Notes on this clone: It has no known antigen specificity. Per-base quality was not reported, and no clone a single base away is much larger than it.

This receptor was identified in a woman aged 45-65 years with acute COVID-19. The sequenced sample was PBMCs or T cells enriched from blood (not recorded which). The rearranged segments are TRBV9 and TRBJ1-3; the D gene is perhaps TRBD1, on 6 matching bases. The bases are TGTGCCAGCAGCCTAACAGGGTTTTCTGGAAACACCATATATTTT. It translates as CASSLTGFSGNTIYF.